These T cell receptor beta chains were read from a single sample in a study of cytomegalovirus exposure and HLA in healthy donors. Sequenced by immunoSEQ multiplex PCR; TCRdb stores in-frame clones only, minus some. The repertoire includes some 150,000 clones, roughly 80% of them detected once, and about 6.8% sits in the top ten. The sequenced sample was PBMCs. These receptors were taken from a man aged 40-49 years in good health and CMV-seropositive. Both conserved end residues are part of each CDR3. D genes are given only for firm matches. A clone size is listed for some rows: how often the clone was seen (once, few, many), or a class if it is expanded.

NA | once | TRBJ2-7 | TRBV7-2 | TGTGCCAGCAGCTTAGTTGGACTGACGACCTACGAGCAGTACTTC | CASSLVGLTTYEQYF
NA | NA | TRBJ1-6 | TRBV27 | TGTGCCAGCAGTTTACCCGGGGGTGGGGGGCCCCTCCACTTT | CASSLPGGGGPLHF
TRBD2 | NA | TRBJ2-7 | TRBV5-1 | TGCGCCAGCAGCTTCCGGCGGGAGGCCGCCGAGCAGTACTTC | CASSFRREAAEQYF
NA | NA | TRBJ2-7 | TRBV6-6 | TGTGCCACCAGGGGAGGTGAGGGAAATAGGTACGAGCAGTACTTC | CATRGGEGNRYEQYF
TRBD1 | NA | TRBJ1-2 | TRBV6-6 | TGTGCCACTTCGACAGGGTTTAACTATGGCTACACCTTC | CATSTGFNYGYTF
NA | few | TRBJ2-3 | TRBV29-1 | TGCAGCGTTGTTCGGCAGGGAAGTACAGATACGCAGTATTTT | CSVVRQGSTDTQYF
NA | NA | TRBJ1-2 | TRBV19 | TGTGCCAGTAGGGGGACTGTTAACTATGGCTACACCTTC | CASRGTVNYGYTF
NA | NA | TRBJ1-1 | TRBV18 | TGTGCCAGCTCACCACCGGGGGGATGGGCTGACACTGAAGCTTTCTTT | CASSPPGGWADTEAFF
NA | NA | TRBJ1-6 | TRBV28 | TGTGCCAGCATCTCACACCTTAATTCACCCCTCCACTTT | CASISHLNSPLHF
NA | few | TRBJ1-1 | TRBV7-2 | TGTGCCAGCAGCTTTACGGGGGTCACTGAAGCTTTCTTT | CASSFTGVTEAFF
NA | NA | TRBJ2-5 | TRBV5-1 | TGCGCCAGCAGCTTGGTGGCAGGGGCTGAGGAGACCCAGTACTTC | CASSLVAGAEETQYF
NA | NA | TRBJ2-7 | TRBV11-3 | TGTGCCAGCAGCCCTGGGCGGGACGAGCAGTACTTC | CASSPGRDEQYF
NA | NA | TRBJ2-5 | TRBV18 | TGTGCCAGCTCACCCGTCCGGGGGAGGGAGACCCAGTACTTC | CASSPVRGRETQYF
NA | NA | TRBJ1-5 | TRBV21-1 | TGTGCCAGCAGCATGGGGCGGGACAGGGGCCCCGTTGAGCCCCAGCATTTT | CASSMGRDRGPVEPQHF
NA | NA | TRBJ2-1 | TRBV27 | TGTGCCAGCAGTTTTGGGGGACTTAATCCCTATGAGCAGTTCTTC | CASSFGGLNPYEQFF
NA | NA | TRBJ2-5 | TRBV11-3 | TGTGCCAGCAGCGCCCAACGGGATTCCGAGACCCAGTACTTC | CASSAQRDSETQYF
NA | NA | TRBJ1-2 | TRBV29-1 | TGCAGCGTTGCACTTCGGGGGGCCTATGGCTACACCTTC | CSVALRGAYGYTF
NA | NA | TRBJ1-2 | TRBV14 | TGTGCCAGCAGCCAGCTAAACAGGGCCCATGGCTACACCTTC | CASSQLNRAHGYTF
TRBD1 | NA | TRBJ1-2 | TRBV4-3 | TGCGCCAGCAGCCAAGGGGGGCGGGTAGACAGGGACCCCTATGGCTACACCTTC | CASSQGGRVDRDPYGYTF
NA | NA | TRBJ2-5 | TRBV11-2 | TGTGCCAGCAGCTTAAGGGGATTGAAGGAGACCCAGTACTTC | CASSLRGLKETQYF
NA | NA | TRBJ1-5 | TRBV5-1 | TGCGCCAGCAGCGCGTTAGGGGGTAGCAATCAGCCCCAGCATTTT | CASSALGGSNQPQHF
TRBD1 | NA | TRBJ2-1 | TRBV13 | TGTGCCAGCAGCTTATACGAGGGGGCAATCGACAATGAGCAGTTCTTC | CASSLYEGAIDNEQFF
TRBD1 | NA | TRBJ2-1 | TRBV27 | TGTGCCAGCAGCTATAACCTAGGACAGGGGAGCTCCTACAATGAGCAGTTCTTC | CASSYNLGQGSSYNEQFF
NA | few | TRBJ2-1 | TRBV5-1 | TGCGCCAGCAGAGACGGGCGGGAAATCTACAATGAGCAGTTCTTC | CASRDGREIYNEQFF
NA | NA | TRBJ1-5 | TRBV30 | TGTGCCTGGAGTGTACCGTCTAGGAGGTCTTCTCAGCCCCAGCATTTT | CAWSVPSRRSSQPQHF
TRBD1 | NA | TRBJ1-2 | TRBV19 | TGTGCCAGTAGGCCCGGCCAGGGGGCGATAAACTATGGCTACACCTTC | CASRPGQGAINYGYTF
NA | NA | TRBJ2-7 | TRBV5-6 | TGTGCCAGCAGCTTTAGGCAGGCAGGAAAGGACGAGCAGTACTTC | CASSFRQAGKDEQYF
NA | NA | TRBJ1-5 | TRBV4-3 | TGCGCCAGCAGCCAAGATCGAGGTCAATACAATCAGCCCCAGCATTTT | CASSQDRGQYNQPQHF
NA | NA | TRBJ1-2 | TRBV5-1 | TGCGCCAGCAGCTTAAGTCAGGGGAACTATGGCTACACCTTC | CASSLSQGNYGYTF
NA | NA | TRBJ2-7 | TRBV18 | TGTGCCAGCTCCCCATATACCGTTGGGAGCTCCTACGAGCAGTACTTC | CASSPYTVGSSYEQYF
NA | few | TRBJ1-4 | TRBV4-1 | TGCGCCAGCAGCTACGGTCAGGGAGGGGAAAAACTGTTTTTT | CASSYGQGGEKLFF
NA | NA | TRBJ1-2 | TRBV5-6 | TGTGCCAGCAGCTTGGACAGGTATGGTGGCTACACCTTC | CASSLDRYGGYTF